A single TCR beta chain is shown here with its context. Carbamazepine had induced Stevens-Johnson syndrome or toxic epidermal necrolysis in the sequenced donors. TCR subtype-specific primers in iRepertoire multiplex PCR prepared libraries for bulk and single-cell sequencing. TCRdb derives one entry per CDR3 protein from the multiplex PCR reads, leaving out DNA. This table holds roughly 9,000 distinct CDR3 sequences. The data belong to a study of T cells in severe cutaneous drug reactions. The CDR3 runs to 11 residues. CDR1 is DFQATT, CDR2 SNEGSKA, per germline (reference sequence). Sequencing was carried out using cells from a skin blister. The chain couples TRBV20-1 to TRBJ2-3. This TCR came from a human donor with a severe cutaneous adverse drug reaction. The CDR3 sequence is CSAISTDTQYF.